The clone carrying this T cell receptor beta chain turned up a few times. The data stem from a study of blood T cell repertoires in COVID-19. Study in general: Spain, Italy and the United States supplied samples that represented acute and convalescent COVID-19. PBMCs, B-cell-depleted T cells, or T cells were the source of the cDNA or gDNA that made up the material.

Method: immunoSEQ multiplex PCR; TCRdb's copy keeps in-frame clones and lacks some. The sample records 120,000 to 150,000 clones, approximately 81% being singletons. There are 15 residues in the CDR3. Germline assignment: CDR1 SGDLS and CDR2 YYNGEE. Trimming shortened V by 0 bases and J by 8 bases, and 14 bases separated the two germline ends. The V call is TRBV9, the J call TRBJ1-4, with a weak D call TRBD1 (6 bases). The sequence came from a human donor with acute or convalescent COVID-19. The donor label of this sample is uncertain. The material sequenced was peripheral blood. The CDR3 region has the DNA TGTGCCAGCAGCGTAGGGGCAGGGGTCCAAGAAAAACTGTTTTTT. Amino acids: CASSVGAGVQEKLFF.